This TCR beta chain was profiled in a study of T cells in localized non-small cell lung cancer. Study-level findings and limits: Multi-region tumor sequencing was not done, so intratumor heterogeneity could not be excluded. Longer overall survival accompanied higher blood T cell density. In adjacent lung appeared a median 57 of the top 100 tumor clones. Maximal T cell clonality occurred in uninvolved adjacent lung, with tumor ranking below it.

TCRdb's table, derived via immunoSEQ multiplex PCR, lists solely in-frame clones and lacks some. The sample lists 90,000 to 95,000 clones; roughly 87% were seen once. With respect to this clone: Its target is unknown.

The sequenced sample was peripheral blood, obtained before any cancer treatment. The clonotype comes from a man aged 35-69 years with stage I squamous cell lung carcinoma.

The chain's CDR3 is CASSPSTGANTEAFF. For the CDR3, the DNA is TGTGCCAGCTCACCCTCGACAGGCGCGAACACTGAAGCTTTCTTT. The V and J genes are TRBV18 and TRBJ1-1; possibly TRBD1 for D (6 bases). CDR3 size: 15 residues. Germline CDR1 is KGHSH and CDR2 is LQKENI. V lost 3 bases and J lost 1, with 12 bases in between.